This TCR beta chain stems from a study of T cell changes during pregnancy in multiple sclerosis. Using immunoSEQ multiplex PCR, the repertoire was profiled, and TCRdb retains in-frame clones only, with some absent. The sample holds approximately 100,000 clones, about 90% seen once. The CDR3 consists of 17 residues. The ends were cut back, 5 bases at V and 2 bases at J, with 22 bases in the middle. Germline CDR1 SEHNR, CDR2 FQNEAQ (reference sequence). The chain recombines TRBV7-9 with TRBJ2-7; TRBD2 might be the D (5 bases). Material: peripheral blood, obtained after pregnancy. The source of this sequence is a female donor in good health, enrolled as a control in a pregnancy study. The DNA for the CDR3 is TGTGCCAGCAGCCGAGACTCCGGAGGCGGGTCCCCCTACGAGCAGTACTTC. It codes for CASSRDSGGGSPYEQYF.